A selection of T cell receptor beta chains follows, all from one sample in a study of blood T cell repertoires in COVID-19. The table came from immunoSEQ multiplex PCR; TCRdb's copy has only in-frame clones and leaves some out. The sample lists about 370,000 clones; about 90% were seen once. Sequencing was performed on peripheral blood. The source is a woman in her 30s with COVID-19, enrolled during active disease. Each CDR3 is given with its conserved first and last residue. Each record gives: J gene, V gene, D gene, clone size, CDR3 protein, CDR3 DNA. D genes are given only for firm matches. Only part of the rows carry a size: once, few, many, or a class if the clone is expanded.

j_call: TRBJ2-5; v_call: TRBV6-4; d_call: TRBD2; clone_size: .; cdr3_aa: CASTLSGGRETQYF; cdr3_nt: TGTGCCAGCACCCTAAGCGGGGGGCGGGAGACCCAGTACTTC
j_call: TRBJ2-1; v_call: TRBV5-6; d_call: TRBD2; clone_size: .; cdr3_aa: CASSMTSGPYNEQFF; cdr3_nt: TGTGCCAGCAGCATGACTAGCGGACCCTACAATGAGCAGTTCTTC
j_call: TRBJ2-5; v_call: TRBV5-6; d_call: .; clone_size: .; cdr3_aa: CASSLSRGYQETQYF; cdr3_nt: TGTGCCAGCAGCTTGAGCCGGGGGTACCAAGAGACCCAGTACTTC
j_call: TRBJ1-6; v_call: TRBV11-3; d_call: .; clone_size: .; cdr3_aa: CASSLGRGNSPLHF; cdr3_nt: TGTGCCAGCAGCTTAGGTCGGGGGAACTCACCCCTCCACTTT
j_call: TRBJ2-7; v_call: TRBV19; d_call: .; clone_size: .; cdr3_aa: CASSIVSSSYEQYF; cdr3_nt: TGTGCCAGTAGTATAGTGTCTTCGAGCTACGAGCAGTACTTC
j_call: TRBJ1-4; v_call: TRBV2; d_call: TRBD1; clone_size: .; cdr3_aa: CASSAGTGREKLFF; cdr3_nt: TGTGCCAGCAGCGCCGGGACAGGGAGGGAAAAACTGTTTTTT
j_call: TRBJ2-3; v_call: TRBV4-2; d_call: .; clone_size: .; cdr3_aa: CASSQGPDTQYF; cdr3_nt: TGTGCCAGCAGCCAAGGGCCAGATACGCAGTATTTT
j_call: TRBJ1-2; v_call: TRBV5-5; d_call: TRBD1; clone_size: .; cdr3_aa: CASSLADRGRFGYGYTF; cdr3_nt: TGTGCCAGCAGCTTGGCGGACAGGGGGCGGTTTGGCTATGGCTACACCTTC
j_call: TRBJ2-5; v_call: TRBV3-1/TRBV3-2; d_call: .; clone_size: .; cdr3_aa: CASSHQLCEVGETQYF; cdr3_nt: TGTGCCAGCAGCCACCAACTATGTGAGGTAGGAGAGACCCAGTACTTC
j_call: TRBJ1-1; v_call: TRBV7-2; d_call: .; clone_size: .; cdr3_aa: CASSLARSGTEAFF; cdr3_nt: TGTGCCAGCAGCTTAGCGCGGAGTGGGACTGAAGCTTTCTTT
j_call: TRBJ1-4; v_call: TRBV10-1; d_call: .; clone_size: .; cdr3_aa: CASSSRRSNEKLFF; cdr3_nt: TGCGCCAGCAGTTCTCGACGGAGTAATGAAAAACTGTTTTTT
j_call: TRBJ1-2; v_call: TRBV6-5; d_call: TRBD1; clone_size: .; cdr3_aa: CASSYSTGSGYTF; cdr3_nt: TGTGCCAGCAGTTACTCGACAGGGAGTGGCTACACCTTC
j_call: TRBJ2-3; v_call: TRBV7-8; d_call: TRBD2; clone_size: many; cdr3_aa: CASSRGGRGTQYF; cdr3_nt: TGTGCCAGCAGCCGCGGGGGTCGGGGTACGCAGTATTTT
j_call: TRBJ2-6; v_call: TRBV15; d_call: TRBD1; clone_size: .; cdr3_aa: CATSLDRGSGANVLTF; cdr3_nt: TGTGCCACCAGCCTGGACAGGGGGTCTGGGGCCAACGTCCTGACTTTC